This T cell receptor beta chain came from a study of blood T cell repertoires in COVID-19. Clones were read by immunoSEQ multiplex PCR, and TCRdb kept only the in-frame ones, dropping some. The table shows tens of thousands of clones, with about 90% occurring only once. Trimming cost V 5 bases and J 5 bases; bases outside gene matches: 10. Looked up from germline, CDR1 is SEHNR and CDR2 is FQNEAQ (reference sequence). This CDR3 is 16 amino acids long. The receptor comes from a woman older than 75 with active or convalescent COVID-19. The sequenced sample consisted of peripheral blood. The chain employs TRBV7-9 and TRBJ2-5; 11 positions agree with TRBD2. The CDR3 reads CASSAGGLAALETQYF. The CDR3 nucleotides are TGTGCCAGCAGCGCAGGGGGACTAGCGGCTCTCGAGACCCAGTACTTC. The full variable domain, with the rest looked up from reference TRBV7-9 and TRBJ2-5, is DTGVSQNPRHKITKRGQNVTFRCDPISEHNRLYWYRQTLGQGPEFLTYFQNEAQLEKSRLLSDRFSAERPKGSFSTLEIQRTEQGDSAMYLCASSAGGLAALETQYFGPGTRLLVL.